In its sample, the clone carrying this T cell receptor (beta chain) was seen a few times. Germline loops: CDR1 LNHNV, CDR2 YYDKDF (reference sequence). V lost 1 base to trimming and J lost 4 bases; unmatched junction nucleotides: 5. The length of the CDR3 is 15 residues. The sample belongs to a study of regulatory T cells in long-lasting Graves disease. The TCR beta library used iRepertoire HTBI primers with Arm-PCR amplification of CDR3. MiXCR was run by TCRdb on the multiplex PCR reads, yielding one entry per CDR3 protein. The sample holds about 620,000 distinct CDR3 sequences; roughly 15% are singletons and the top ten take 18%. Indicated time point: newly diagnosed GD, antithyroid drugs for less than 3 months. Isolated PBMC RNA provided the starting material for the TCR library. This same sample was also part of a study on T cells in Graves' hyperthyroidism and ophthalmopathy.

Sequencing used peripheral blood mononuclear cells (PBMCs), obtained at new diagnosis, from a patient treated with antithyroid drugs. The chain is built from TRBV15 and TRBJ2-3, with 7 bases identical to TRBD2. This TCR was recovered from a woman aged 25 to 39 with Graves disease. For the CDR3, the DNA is TGTGCCACCAGCAGAGGGGAGGGTTTCGCAGATACGCAGTATTTT. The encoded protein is CATSRGEGFADTQYF.